Listed here are 28 T cell receptor beta chains from one sample, sequenced in a study of cytomegalovirus exposure and HLA in healthy donors. The primer mix had 60 Vbeta and 13 Jbeta primers. TCRdb keeps only in-frame clones here, not all; method: immunoSEQ multiplex PCR. Its listing shows around 60,000 clones. Sequencing was done on a sample of PBMCs. Receptor source: a man aged 25 to 40 in good health and CMV-seropositive.

The J gene is TRBJ2-7, the V gene TRBV5-1, with D possibly being TRBD1 (6 bases). Germline CDR1 reads SGHRS; CDR2 reads YFSETQ. The CDR3 runs to 12 residues. Between the trimmed V and J ends, which lost 4 bases and 3 bases, there was a span of 8 bases. The CDR3 DNA is TGCGCCAGCAGCCCGGACAGCTACGAGCAGTACTTC. This encodes CASSPDSYEQYF.

V and J are TRBV6-1 and TRBJ2-7; weak D call: TRBD1 (6 bases). The CDR3 has 14 residues. Trimming removed 1 base at V and 7 bases at J, with 14 bases between. The V gene's germline CDR1 is MNHNS and CDR2 SASEGT. CDR3 nucleotides: TGTGCCAGCAGTGAAGGGGTCAGGGGTCCTGAGCAGTACTTC. Encoded protein: CASSEGVRGPEQYF.

The CDR3: CASSPPLAGDHEQYF. CDR3 sequence (DNA): TGTGCCAGCAGCCCCCCCCTAGCGGGAGACCACGAGCAGTACTTC. This chain joins TRBV9 and TRBJ2-7; 10 bases align to TRBD2. CDR3 length: 15 residues. Losses at the gene ends were 4 bases for V and 5 bases for J; bases not matched to a gene: 9. Germline loops: CDR1 SGDLS, CDR2 YYNGEE. Supplemented by reference TRBV9 and TRBJ2-7, the full variable domain reads DSGVTQTPKHLITATGQRVTLRCSPRSGDLSVYWYQQSLDQGLQFLIQYYNGEERAKGNILERFSAQQFPDLHSELNLSSLELGDSALYFCASSPPLAGDHEQYFGPGTRLTVT.

This rearrangement joins TRBV5-1 to TRBJ1-2; D may be TRBD1 (5 bases). CDR1 is SGHRS, CDR2 YFSETQ, per germline. Trimming removed 2 bases from V and 0 bases from J, with 20 bases in between. The CDR3 loop spans 18 amino acids. In DNA form, the CDR3 reads TGCGCCAGCAGCTTCGGCCCAGGGAGGTTTCCCCCTAACTATGGCTACACCTTC. Its protein product is CASSFGPGRFPPNYGYTF.

The V gene is TRBV7-9, the J gene TRBJ1-1; TRBD1 aligns across 7 bases. Trimming at V came to 5 bases and at J to 2 bases, leaving 8 bases not matched to a gene. From germline, CDR1 is SEHNR and CDR2 FQNEAQ (reference sequence). The CDR3 consists of 15 residues. CDR3 protein: CASSPRQGRNTEAFF. The CDR3 DNA reads TGTGCCAGCAGCCCAAGACAGGGACGAAACACTGAAGCTTTCTTT. Full variable domain (remainder filled in from reference TRBV7-9 and TRBJ1-1): DTGVSQNPRHKITKRGQNVTFRCDPISEHNRLYWYRQTLGQGPEFLTYFQNEAQLEKSRLLSDRFSAERPKGSFSTLEIQRTEQGDSAMYLCASSPRQGRNTEAFFGQGTRLTVV.

The rearrangement joins TRBV2 to TRBJ2-1, with 11 bases matching TRBD2. The germline V gene encodes CDR1 SNHLY and CDR2 FYNNEI. The CDR3 contains 16 residues. V lost 0 bases to trimming and J lost 9 bases; unmatched junction nucleotides: 7. The CDR3 here is CASSEALAGGFSEQFF. The CDR3 DNA sequence: TGTGCCAGCAGTGAAGCGCTAGCGGGAGGTTTCAGTGAGCAGTTCTTC.

The V call is TRBV6-6, the J call TRBJ2-5, with unresolved D. The V gene lost 7 bases and the J gene lost 4 bases, with 13 bases spanning the gap. Germline lookup yields CDR1 MNHNY and CDR2 SVGAGI (reference sequence). The CDR3 consists of 13 residues. The CDR3 sequence: CASIGGNRETQYF. The CDR3 bases are TGTGCCAGCATAGGCGGCAACCGAGAGACCCAGTACTTC.

This rearrangement joins TRBV6-6 to TRBJ1-2, with TRBD1 matching 7 bases. Per germline, CDR1 MNHNY and CDR2 SVGAGI (reference sequence). V gave up 5 bases and J gave up 3 bases; unmatched junction bases: 3. The CDR3 has 13 amino acids. CDR3 nucleotides: TGTGCCAGCAGTCCCGACAGGGACTATGGCTACACCTTC. Translating gives CASSPDRDYGYTF.

The chain links TRBV19 to TRBJ2-1, with a weak D call TRBD2 (5 bases). From germline, CDR1 is LNHDA and CDR2 SQIVND (reference sequence). This CDR3 comprises 15 residues. The V end lost 3 bases, the J end lost 4 bases, and 13 bases lay between the germline ends. CDR3 protein: CASSILASGYNEQFF. As DNA, the CDR3 is TGTGCCAGTAGTATCTTAGCGAGTGGGTACAATGAGCAGTTCTTC.

J is TRBJ1-5 and V is TRBV9; 7 nucleotides line up with TRBD1. Trimming took 2 bases from V and 7 from J; bases not matched to a gene: 6. The CDR3 length is 14 residues. Germline V gives CDR1 SGDLS, CDR2 YYNGEE. The CDR3 region is CASSVDRDGQPQHF. CDR3 nucleotide sequence: TGTGCCAGCAGCGTCGACAGGGACGGGCAGCCCCAGCATTTT.

The rearrangement uses TRBV30 and TRBJ2-1; D perhaps matches TRBD2 (6 bases). V was pared by 5 bases and J by 5 bases, with 19 bases between. CDR1 is GTSNPN, CDR2 SVGIG, per germline (reference sequence). This CDR3 has 15 amino acids. The CDR3 DNA follows: TGTGCCTGGTCCCAGAAGGGACTTCACGACAATGAGCAGTTCTTC. Encoded protein: CAWSQKGLHDNEQFF.

The rearrangement links TRBV5-4 to TRBJ2-1, with 9 bases that match TRBD1. The CDR3 covers 16 residues. J was trimmed by 7 bases and V by 0 bases; bases with no gene match: 8. Per germline, CDR1 SGHNT and CDR2 YYREEE (reference sequence). This CDR3 is CASSLAGTGRLNEQFF. CDR3 bases: TGTGCCAGCAGCTTGGCGGGGACAGGGAGATTAAATGAGCAGTTCTTC.

This chain uses TRBV6-5 with TRBJ2-2, with 7 bases matching TRBD1. CDR3 length equals 15 residues. The V gene end was trimmed by 2 bases and the J gene end by 4 bases; junction bases not matched to a gene: 4. Germline values: CDR1 MNHEY, CDR2 SVGAGI. CDR3 sequence reads: CASSYRDRGTGELFF. Here the CDR3 DNA reads TGTGCCAGCAGTTACCGGGACAGAGGCACCGGGGAGCTGTTTTTT.

The chain has TRBV20-1 and TRBJ1-1, with 7 bases aligning to TRBD1. The CDR3 runs to 11 residues. The J segment lost 5 bases and the V segment lost 6 bases, leaving 3 bases of the junction unmatched. CDR1 and CDR2 (germline): DFQATT, SNEGSKA (reference sequence). The CDR3 nucleotides read TGCAGTGCGCCCAGGGGGACTGAAGCTTTCTTT. Protein product: CSAPRGTEAFF.

V gene TRBV18 combines with J gene TRBJ2-1; D is possibly TRBD2 (5 bases). Germline V lookup: CDR1 KGHSH, CDR2 LQKENI. The CDR3 loop spans 13 amino acids. V lost 5 bases and J 6 bases, leaving 11 bases between the germline ends. The CDR3 protein is CASSTWSGNEQFF. The CDR3 DNA follows: TGTGCCAGCTCAACGTGGAGCGGCAATGAGCAGTTCTTC. Looking up the rest from reference TRBV18 and TRBJ2-1 gives the full variable domain: NAGVMQNPRHLVRRRGQEARLRCSPMKGHSHVYWYRQLPEEGLKFMVYLQKENIIDESGMPKERFSAEFPKEGPSILRIQQVVRGDSAAYFCASSTWSGNEQFFGPGTRLTVL.

This chain uses TRBV27 with TRBJ2-4, with 7 bases that match TRBD1. This CDR3 contains 14 residues. The germline V gene has CDR1 MNHEY and CDR2 SMNVEV (reference sequence). Unmatched junction bases numbered 6, after V lost 6 bases and J lost 4 bases. DNA for the CDR3: TGTGCCAGCAGACCGGGACAGAGTAAAAACATTCAGTACTTC. Amino acids: CASRPGQSKNIQYF.

As regards this clone: Other DNA sequences in this specimen translate into the identical CDR3. The gene calls are TRBV29-1 and TRBJ2-1, with D uncertain. The V and J ends lost 2 bases and 7 bases respectively, with 15 bases between them. CDR3 length: 14 residues. Germline loops: CDR1 SQVTM, CDR2 ANQGSEA. In DNA, the CDR3 is TGCAGCGTTGAAAAGCGATTAGTCCTGAATGAGCAGTTCTTC. This gives the protein CSVEKRLVLNEQFF.

The chain couples TRBV6-1 to TRBJ2-7; D call uncertain. The V gene lost 9 bases and the J gene lost 3 bases, with 18 bases spanning the gap. CDR1 and CDR2 from the germline V gene are MNHNS and SASEGT. The CDR3 contains 14 residues. The CDR3 sequence is CARVFMAYLYEQYF. For the CDR3, the DNA is TGTGCCAGGGTATTTATGGCTTACCTCTACGAGCAGTACTTC.

This chain connects TRBV15 to TRBJ2-7; perhaps TRBD1 as D (6 bases). Trimming cost V 9 bases and J 4 bases, with 13 bases left between them. CDR3 length: 12 residues. Per the germline V gene, CDR1 is LNHNV and CDR2 is YYDKDF (reference sequence). DNA of the CDR3: TGTGCCACGGAGGACAGTTCATACGAGCAGTACTTC. As protein: CATEDSSYEQYF.

About this clone: One end of the junction is discordant with germline, which a read error may explain. V is TRBV2 and J is TRBJ2-2; tentative D call: TRBD2 (5 bases). CDR1 and CDR2 (germline): SNHLY, FYNNEI. This CDR3 has 15 residues. The CDR3 loop reads CASSELRLNTGELFF. CDR3 DNA sequence: TGTGCCAGCAGTGAGCTTAGATTGAACACCGGGGAGCTATTTTTT. The variable domain in full, completed from reference TRBV2 and TRBJ2-2, reads EPEVTQTPSHQVTQMGQEVILRCVPISNHLYFYWYRQILGQKVEFLVSFYNNEISEKSEIFDDQFSVERPDGSNFTLKIRSTKLEDSAMYFCASSELRLNTGELFFGEGSRLTVL.

The chain employs TRBV10-3 and TRBJ1-1, with TRBD1 identical over 7 bases. The CDR3 consists of 13 residues. The junction had 7 bases not matched to a gene; V was cut back by 8 bases and J by 4 bases. Germline V gene sequence: CDR1 ENHRY, CDR2 SYGVKD. CDR3 sequence reads: CAIGDSGATEAFF. The CDR3 nucleotides are TGTGCCATCGGGGACAGCGGTGCCACTGAAGCTTTCTTT.

The chain recombines TRBV5-1 with TRBJ2-7; 7 bases line up with TRBD1. V lost 5 bases to trimming and J lost 2 bases; unmatched junction nucleotides: 7. CDR1 is SGHRS, CDR2 YFSETQ, per germline. This CDR3 contains 14 residues. The CDR3 DNA reads TGCGCCAGCAGTTCCGGGACAGATCCCTACGAGCAGTACTTC. Protein sequence: CASSSGTDPYEQYF.

J is TRBJ1-4 and V is TRBV6-5, with D uncertain. Between the trimmed V and J ends, which lost 5 bases and 8 bases, there was a span of 15 bases. Germline lookup yields CDR1 MNHEY and CDR2 SVGAGI. The CDR3 length is 14 residues. In nucleotides, the CDR3 is TGTGCCAGCAGTCCAATCCAGAGGAAGGAAAAACTGTTTTTT. This translates into CASSPIQRKEKLFF.

The genes are TRBV11-3 and TRBJ2-7; possible D gene TRBD1, 6 bases. The V end lost 1 base, the J end lost 0 bases, and 13 bases lay between the germline ends. Germline loops: CDR1 SGHNT, CDR2 YENEEA. This CDR3 has 16 amino acids. CDR3 sequence (DNA): TGTGCCAGCAGCTTAGTAGGGGGTAGGGCCTCCTACGAGCAGTACTTC. Protein product: CASSLVGGRASYEQYF.

The V and J genes are TRBV5-6 and TRBJ2-1; no definite D call. Germline CDR1 is SGHDT and CDR2 is YYEEEE. The CDR3 is made up of 11 amino acids. The ends were cut back, 2 bases at V and 8 bases at J, with 5 bases in the middle. The CDR3 region has the DNA TGTGCCAGCAGCTTCAGCGATGAGCAGTTCTTC. It encodes CASSFSDEQFF.

The chain joins TRBV7-8 to TRBJ2-7; D is perhaps TRBD1 (5 bases). Germline assignment: CDR1 SGHVS and CDR2 FQNEAQ. Trimming removed 3 bases at V and 5 bases at J, with 17 bases between. The CDR3 is made up of 15 amino acids. The CDR3 region has the DNA TGTGCCAGCAGCTTTCTAGGGGCTTTGGGCAACGAGCAGTACTTC. It codes for CASSFLGALGNEQYF.

The rearrangement uses TRBV7-9 and TRBJ1-2; D might be TRBD1 (6 bases). Germline V CDR1 and CDR2: SEHNR, FQNEAQ (reference sequence). The CDR3 runs 16 residues. The germline V and J ends were trimmed by 5 bases and 4 bases, with 20 bases remaining between them. CDR3 coding DNA: TGTGCCAGCAGCCAATACTGGGCCCGGACAGTCTATGGCTACACCTTC. Translation: CASSQYWARTVYGYTF.

The rearrangement uses TRBV9 and TRBJ2-1; 13 positions agree with TRBD2. With 1 base clipped from V and 8 bases from J, the junction kept 9 bases outside the gene matches. This CDR3 is built from 17 residues. Germline lookup yields CDR1 SGDLS and CDR2 YYNGEE. The CDR3 DNA reads as TGTGCCAGCAGCGTACCCACTAGCGGGGGGGCCCAGGATGAGCAGTTCTTC. It codes for CASSVPTSGGAQDEQFF.